This T cell receptor (beta chain) was captured by sequencing in a study of spatial heterogeneity in lung cancer. Findings of the study overall: Counts of expanded intratumoral alpha and beta TCRs tracked tumor mutation counts.

TCRdb re-called the 5' RACE reads with MiXCR, one entry per CDR3 protein. The sample includes roughly 10,000 distinct CDR3 sequences, about an eighth seen only once; the top ten take about 12%. The V and J ends lost 8 bases and 1 base respectively, with 11 bases between them. The CDR3 loop spans 14 amino acids. This clonotype was seen repeatedly, ten times or more. The antigen is not known. Time point denoted: sample taken at primary tumor resection. This receptor was taken from a female donor with early-stage non-small cell lung cancer. This specimen consisted of lung tumor tissue, obtained at surgery. The V and J genes are TRBV12-3 or TRBV12-4 and TRBJ2-2; D is unclear. The CDR3 nucleotides are TGTGCCAGCCTCCCCGGGCAGAACACCGGGGAGCTGTTTTTT. Its protein product is CASLPGQNTGELFF.